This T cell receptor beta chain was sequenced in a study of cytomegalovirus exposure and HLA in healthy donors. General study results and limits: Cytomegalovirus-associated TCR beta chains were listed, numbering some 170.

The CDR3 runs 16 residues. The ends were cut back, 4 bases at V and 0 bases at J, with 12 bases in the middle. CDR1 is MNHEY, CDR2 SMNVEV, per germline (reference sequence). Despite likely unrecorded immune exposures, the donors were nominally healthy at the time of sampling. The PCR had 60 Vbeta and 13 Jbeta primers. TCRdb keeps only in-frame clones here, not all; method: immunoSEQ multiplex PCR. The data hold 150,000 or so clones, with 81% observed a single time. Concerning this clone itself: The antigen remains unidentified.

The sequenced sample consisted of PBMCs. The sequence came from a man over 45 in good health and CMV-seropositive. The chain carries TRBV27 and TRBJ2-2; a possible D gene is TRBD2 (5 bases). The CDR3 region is CASSSLVFSNTGELFF. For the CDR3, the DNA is TGTGCCAGCAGTTCACTAGTCTTTTCGAACACCGGGGAGCTGTTTTTT.